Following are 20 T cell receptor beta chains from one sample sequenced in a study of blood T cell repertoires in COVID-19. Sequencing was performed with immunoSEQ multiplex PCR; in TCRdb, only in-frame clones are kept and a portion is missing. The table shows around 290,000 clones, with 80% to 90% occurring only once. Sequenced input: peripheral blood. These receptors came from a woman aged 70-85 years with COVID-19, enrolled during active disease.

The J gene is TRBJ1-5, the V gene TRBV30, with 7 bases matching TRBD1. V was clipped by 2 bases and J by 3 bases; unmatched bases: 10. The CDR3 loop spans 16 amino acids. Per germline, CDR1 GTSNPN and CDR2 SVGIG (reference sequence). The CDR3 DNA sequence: TGTGCCTGGAGTCCCCCCCGACAGGGCCTCAATCAGCCCCAGCATTTT. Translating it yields CAWSPPRQGLNQPQHF.

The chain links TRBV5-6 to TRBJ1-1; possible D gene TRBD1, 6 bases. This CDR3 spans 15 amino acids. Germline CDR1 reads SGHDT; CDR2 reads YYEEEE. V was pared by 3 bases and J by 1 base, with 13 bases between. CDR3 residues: CASSSLKQGNTEAFF. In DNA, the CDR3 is TGTGCCAGCAGCTCGCTTAAACAGGGGAACACTGAAGCTTTCTTT.

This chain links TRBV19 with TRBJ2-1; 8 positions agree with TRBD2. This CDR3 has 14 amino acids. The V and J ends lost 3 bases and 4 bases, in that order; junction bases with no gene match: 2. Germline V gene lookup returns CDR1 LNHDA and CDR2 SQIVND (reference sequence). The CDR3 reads CASSMRGAYNEQFF. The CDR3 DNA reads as TGTGCCAGTAGTATGCGGGGGGCTTACAATGAGCAGTTCTTC.

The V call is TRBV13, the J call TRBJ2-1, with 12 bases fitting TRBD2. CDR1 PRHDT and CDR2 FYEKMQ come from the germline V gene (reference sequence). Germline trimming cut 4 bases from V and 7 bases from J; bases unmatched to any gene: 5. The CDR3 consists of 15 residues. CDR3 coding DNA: TGTGCCAGCAGCTCGACTAGCGGGGGTGCGAATGAGCAGTTCTTC. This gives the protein CASSSTSGGANEQFF. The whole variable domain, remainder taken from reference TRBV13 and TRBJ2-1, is AAGVIQSPRHLIKEKRETATLKCYPIPRHDTVYWYQQGPGQDPQFLISFYEKMQSDKGSIPDRFSAQQFSDYHSELNMSSLELGDSALYFCASSSTSGGANEQFFGPGTRLTVL.

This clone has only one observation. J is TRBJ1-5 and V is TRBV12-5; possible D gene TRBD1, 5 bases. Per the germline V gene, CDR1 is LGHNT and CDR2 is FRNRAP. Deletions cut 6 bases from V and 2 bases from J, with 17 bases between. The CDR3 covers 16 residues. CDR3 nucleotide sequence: TGTGCTAGTGGACAGTATACAGGACGCGGCAATCAGCCCCAGCATTTT. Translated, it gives CASGQYTGRGNQPQHF.

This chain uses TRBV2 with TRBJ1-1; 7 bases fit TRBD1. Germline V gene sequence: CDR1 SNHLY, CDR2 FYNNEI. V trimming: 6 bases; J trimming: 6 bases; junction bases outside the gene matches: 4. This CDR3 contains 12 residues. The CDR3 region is CASRTGSAEAFF. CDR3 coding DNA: TGTGCCAGCAGGACAGGGAGCGCTGAAGCTTTCTTT.

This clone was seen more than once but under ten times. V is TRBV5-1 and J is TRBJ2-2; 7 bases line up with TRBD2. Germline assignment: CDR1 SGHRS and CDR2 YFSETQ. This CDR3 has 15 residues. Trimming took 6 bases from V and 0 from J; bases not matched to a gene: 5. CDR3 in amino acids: CASIWGGANTGELFF. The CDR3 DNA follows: TGCGCCAGCATCTGGGGGGGTGCGAACACCGGGGAGCTGTTTTTT.

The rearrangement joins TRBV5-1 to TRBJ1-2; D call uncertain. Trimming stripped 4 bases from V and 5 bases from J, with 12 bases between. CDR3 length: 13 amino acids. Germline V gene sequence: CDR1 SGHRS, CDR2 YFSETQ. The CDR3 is CASSPEAQYGYTF. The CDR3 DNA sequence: TGCGCCAGCAGCCCGGAGGCACAGTATGGCTACACCTTC.

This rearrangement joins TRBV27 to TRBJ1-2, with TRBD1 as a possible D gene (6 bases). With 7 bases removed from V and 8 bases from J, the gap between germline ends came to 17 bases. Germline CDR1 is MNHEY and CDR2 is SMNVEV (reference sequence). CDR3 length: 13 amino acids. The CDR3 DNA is TGTGCCAGCACCCCATCGGGGGGCGCGGGCTACACCTTC. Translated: CASTPSGGAGYTF.

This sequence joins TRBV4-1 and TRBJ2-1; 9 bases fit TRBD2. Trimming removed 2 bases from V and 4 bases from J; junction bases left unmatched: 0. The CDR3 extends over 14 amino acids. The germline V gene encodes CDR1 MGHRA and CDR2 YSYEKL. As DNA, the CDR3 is TGCGCCAGCAGCCAAAGCGGGAGGTACAATGAGCAGTTCTTC. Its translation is CASSQSGRYNEQFF.

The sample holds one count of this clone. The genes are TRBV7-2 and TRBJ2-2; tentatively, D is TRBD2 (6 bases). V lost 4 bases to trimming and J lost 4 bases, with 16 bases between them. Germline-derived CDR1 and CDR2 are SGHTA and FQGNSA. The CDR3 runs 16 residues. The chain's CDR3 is CASSSSGTLITGELFF. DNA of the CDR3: TGTGCCAGCAGCTCGTCCGGGACTCTGATCACCGGGGAGCTGTTTTTT.

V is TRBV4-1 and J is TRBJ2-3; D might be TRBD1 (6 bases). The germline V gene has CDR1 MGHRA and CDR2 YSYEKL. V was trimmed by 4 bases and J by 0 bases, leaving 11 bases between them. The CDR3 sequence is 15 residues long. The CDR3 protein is CASSPRGASTDTQYF. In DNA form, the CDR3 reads TGCGCCAGCAGCCCCAGGGGAGCTAGCACAGATACGCAGTATTTT.

As DNA, the CDR3 is TGCAGTGCTAGTGCGCAAAGCGGGAATCAGCCCCAGCATTTT. It encodes CSASAQSGNQPQHF. This chain joins TRBV20-1 and TRBJ1-5; D unclear. V lost 3 bases to trimming and J lost 4 bases, with 13 bases between them. Germline-derived CDR1 and CDR2 are DFQATT and SNEGSKA (reference sequence). The CDR3 totals 14 residues.

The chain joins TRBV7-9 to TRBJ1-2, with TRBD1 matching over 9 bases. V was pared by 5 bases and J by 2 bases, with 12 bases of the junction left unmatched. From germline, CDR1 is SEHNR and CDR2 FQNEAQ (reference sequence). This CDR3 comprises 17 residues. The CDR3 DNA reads TGTGCCAGCAGCCACCAACCGTTTGACAGGGGGAACTATGGCTACACCTTC. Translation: CASSHQPFDRGNYGYTF.

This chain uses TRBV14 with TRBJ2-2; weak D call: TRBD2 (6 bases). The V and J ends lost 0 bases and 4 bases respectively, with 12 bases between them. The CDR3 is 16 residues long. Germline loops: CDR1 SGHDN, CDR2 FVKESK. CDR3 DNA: TGTGCCAGCAGCCAAGATCCGGGACTTCTCACCGGGGAGCTGTTTTTT. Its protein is CASSQDPGLLTGELFF.

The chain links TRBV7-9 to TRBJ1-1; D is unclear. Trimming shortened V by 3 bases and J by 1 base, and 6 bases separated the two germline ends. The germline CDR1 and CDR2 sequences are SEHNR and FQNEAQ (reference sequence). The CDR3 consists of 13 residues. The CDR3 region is CASSLAQNTEAFF. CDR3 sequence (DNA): TGTGCCAGCAGCTTGGCCCAGAACACTGAAGCTTTCTTT.

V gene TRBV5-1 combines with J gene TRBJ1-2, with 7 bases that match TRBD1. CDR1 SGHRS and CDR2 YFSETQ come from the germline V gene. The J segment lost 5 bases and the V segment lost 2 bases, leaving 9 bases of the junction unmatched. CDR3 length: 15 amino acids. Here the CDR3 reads CASSLGGAVNYGYTF. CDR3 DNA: TGCGCCAGCAGCTTAGGGGGCGCGGTTAATTATGGCTACACCTTC.

The CDR3 loop is CASSLRRGVEAFF. The CDR3 bases are TGTGCCAGCAGTTTAAGGCGGGGAGTGGAAGCTTTCTTT. The chain joins TRBV27 to TRBJ1-1; D unresolved. V gave up 2 bases and J gave up 8 bases, with 12 bases separating them. This CDR3 is 13 amino acids long. Germline V gene lookup returns CDR1 MNHEY and CDR2 SMNVEV (reference sequence).

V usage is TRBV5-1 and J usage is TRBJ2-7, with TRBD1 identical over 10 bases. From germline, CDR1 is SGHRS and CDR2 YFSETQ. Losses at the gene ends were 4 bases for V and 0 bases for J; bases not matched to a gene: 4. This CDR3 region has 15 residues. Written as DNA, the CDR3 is TGCGCCAGCAGCGTGGGACAGGGGAGCTCCTACGAGCAGTACTTC. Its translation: CASSVGQGSSYEQYF.

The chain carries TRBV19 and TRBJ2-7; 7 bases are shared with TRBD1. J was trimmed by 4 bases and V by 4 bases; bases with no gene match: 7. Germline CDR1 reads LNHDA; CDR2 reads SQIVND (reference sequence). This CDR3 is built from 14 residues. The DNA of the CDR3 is TGTGCCAGTAGTACCCGGGACAGACCATACGAGCAGTACTTC. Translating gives CASSTRDRPYEQYF.